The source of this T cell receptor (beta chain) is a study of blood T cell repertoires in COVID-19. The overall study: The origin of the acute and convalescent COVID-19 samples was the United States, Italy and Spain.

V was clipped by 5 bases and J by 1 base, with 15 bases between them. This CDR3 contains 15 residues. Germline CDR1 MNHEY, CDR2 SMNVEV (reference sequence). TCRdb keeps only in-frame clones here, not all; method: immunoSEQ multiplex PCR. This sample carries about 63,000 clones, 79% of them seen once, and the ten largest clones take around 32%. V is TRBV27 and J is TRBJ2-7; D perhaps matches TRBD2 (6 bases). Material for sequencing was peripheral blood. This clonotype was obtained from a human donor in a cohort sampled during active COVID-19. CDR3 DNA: TGTGCCAGCAGTGGGCCTTCGGGACTGTCCTACGAGCAGTACTTC. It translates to CASSGPSGLSYEQYF.